These 8 T cell receptor beta chains came from one sample sequenced in a study of cytomegalovirus exposure and HLA in healthy donors. Researchers ran the PCR with 60 Vbeta and 13 Jbeta primers. Data came from immunoSEQ multiplex PCR; TCRdb stores just in-frame clones and leaves some out. This sample carries some 180,000 clones, around 80% of them seen once, and the ten largest clones take under 1.5%. Input material: PBMCs. The receptors originated from a girl between 5 and 17 years old in good health and CMV-seropositive.

The rearrangement uses TRBV6-5 and TRBJ1-1; the D gene is possibly TRBD1 (6 bases). The CDR3 covers 16 residues. The germline V gene has CDR1 MNHEY and CDR2 SVGAGI. With 2 bases removed from V and 2 bases from J, the gap between germline ends came to 15 bases. For the CDR3, the DNA is TGTGCCAGCAGTTACGCGGACAGCCTATTTAACACTGAAGCTTTCTTT. This translates into CASSYADSLFNTEAFF.

The DNA for the CDR3 is TGTGCCAGCAGTCGGGGGCGGGACAGCTATTCCTACGAGCAGTACTTC. Protein: CASSRGRDSYSYEQYF. The gene calls are TRBV5-6 and TRBJ2-7; the D gene is possibly TRBD1 (7 bases). Deletions cut 5 bases from V and 1 base from J, with 19 bases between. CDR1 SGHDT and CDR2 YYEEEE come from the germline V gene. This CDR3 has 16 residues.

The chain has TRBV14 and TRBJ2-2, with 7 bases aligning to TRBD2. Germline loops: CDR1 SGHDN, CDR2 FVKESK. V shed 4 bases, J shed 0 bases, and the junction held 14 bases outside the gene matches. The CDR3 extends over 19 amino acids. The CDR3 loop is CASSLGPGAGVTNTGELFF. CDR3 sequence (DNA): TGTGCCAGCAGCCTAGGCCCTGGGGCGGGAGTTACGAACACCGGGGAGCTGTTTTTT. Using reference TRBV14 and TRBJ2-2 for the parts outside the CDR3, the full variable domain is EAGVTQFPSHSVIEKGQTVTLRCDPISGHDNLYWYRRVMGKEIKFLLHFVKESKQDESGMPNNRFLAERTGGTYSTLKVQPAELEDSGVYFCASSLGPGAGVTNTGELFFGEGSRLTVL.

The chain is built from TRBV6-5 and TRBJ1-2, with D hard to call. Germline V gene lookup returns CDR1 MNHEY and CDR2 SVGAGI. Trimming pared 1 base from V and 3 bases from J, leaving 9 bases between. There are 14 residues in the CDR3. In DNA form, the CDR3 reads TGTGCCAGCAGTTACTTTGGAGTAGACTATGGCTACACCTTC. It yields the protein CASSYFGVDYGYTF.

As regards this clone: Other DNA sequences in the same sample also yield this CDR3. The chain uses TRBV5-1 and TRBJ1-1; 8 bases agree with TRBD1. Germline lookup yields CDR1 SGHRS and CDR2 YFSETQ. This CDR3 comprises 15 residues. Trimming removed 0 bases from V and 0 bases from J; junction bases left unmatched: 1. The CDR3 loop reads CASSLGDRMNTEAFF. DNA of the CDR3: TGCGCCAGCAGCTTGGGGGACAGGATGAACACTGAAGCTTTCTTT.

The rearrangement joins TRBV23-1 to TRBJ2-7, with 11 bases aligning to TRBD1. TRBV23-1 is classed as an ORF, of uncertain function. Trimming cost V 8 bases and J 5 bases; bases outside gene matches: 5. This CDR3 has 13 amino acids. The chain's CDR3 is CASRLGQGDEQYF. In DNA form, the CDR3 reads TGCGCCAGCCGCCTGGGACAGGGGGACGAGCAGTACTTC.

The J gene is TRBJ1-5, the V gene TRBV11-2, with TRBD1 as a possible D gene (5 bases). The CDR3 consists of 14 residues. Trimming shortened V by 1 base and J by 7 bases, and 11 bases separated the two germline ends. The V gene's germline CDR1 is SGHAT and CDR2 FQNNGV. The DNA for the CDR3 is TGTGCCAGCAGCTTAGTAGGGGCAAGGCAGCCCCAGCATTTT. Protein product: CASSLVGARQPQHF.

The V gene is TRBV5-4, the J gene TRBJ1-1; 10 bases agree with TRBD1. After removal of 4 bases from V and 4 bases from J, the junction contained 4 bases not matched to a gene. This CDR3 is built from 14 residues. Germline assignment: CDR1 SGHNT and CDR2 YYREEE (reference sequence). The CDR3, as DNA: TGTGCCAGCAGCAGGACAGGGGGTGGCACTGAAGCTTTCTTT. Its protein product is CASSRTGGGTEAFF.